This is a list of T cell receptor beta chains from one sample in a study of blood T cell repertoires in COVID-19. Profiling relied on immunoSEQ multiplex PCR, and the TCRdb table lists in-frame clones only, not all of them. The table lists about 64,000 clones, about 72% of them singletons. Sequencing input: peripheral blood. All receptors come from an elderly man with acute or convalescent COVID-19. The CDR3 runs from the conserved cysteine through the conserved F or W.

TRBJ1-2 TRBV19 CASSMDLTSRDYTF
TRBJ1-5 TRBV4-1 CASSLLRGNQPQHF
TRBJ2-5 TRBV5-1 CASSLAGAGETQYF
TRBJ1-5 TRBV4-2 CASSPYHRDLGQPQHF
TRBJ2-3 TRBV24-1 CATSGGGAPDTQYF
TRBJ1-1 TRBV21-1 CASSRQTGGNTEAFF
TRBJ1-3 TRBV4-1 CASSQTPTGGNTIYF
TRBJ1-5 TRBV30 CAWNGQGGNQPQHF
TRBJ2-7 TRBV6-5 CASSYGWGVGEQYF
TRBJ2-2 TRBV14 CASSQAVLGRGAGELFF
TRBJ2-1 TRBV5-1 CASSEGTSRHNEQFF
TRBJ2-5 TRBV12-5 CASVRTRMGHQETQYF
TRBJ1-2 TRBV5-1 CASSETSGNYGYTF
TRBJ2-7 TRBV19 CASSIRGGWPYEQYF
TRBJ1-5 TRBV15 CATSRDSGGANQPQHF
TRBJ1-2 TRBV5-1 CASSLAAGWDGYTF
TRBJ1-6 TRBV2 CASSAREQNSPLHF
TRBJ1-3 TRBV5-6 CASSLSVRRNTIYF
TRBJ2-3 TRBV3-1/TRBV3-2 CASSSQGSSQYF
TRBJ2-7 TRBV4-2 CASSQEGRASSYEQYF
TRBJ1-5 TRBV5-6 CASSSRQGNNQPQHF
TRBJ2-7 TRBV5-5 CASSPSGGFRNEQYF
TRBJ2-1 TRBV10-2 CASSDLGLANNEQFF
TRBJ2-1 TRBV7-3 CASSLNAGRRYNEQFF
TRBJ2-7 TRBV27 CASSPAGAYEQYF
TRBJ1-1 TRBV4-1 CASSHGQKNTEAFF
TRBJ2-5 TRBV9 CASSVGLAGDGTQYF
TRBJ1-3 TRBV30 CAWRRDSLSGNTIYF
TRBJ1-6 TRBV4-1 CASATGRGSSPLHF
TRBJ1-4 TRBV5-1 CASSLMGQGGEKLFF
TRBJ2-7 TRBV6-1 CASSEGQGSYEQYF
TRBJ2-3 TRBV12-5 CASGLRDTQYF
TRBJ1-1 TRBV15 CATSSDSARWGRSTEAFF
TRBJ1-2 TRBV5-8 CASSSGAARGYGYTF
TRBJ2-2 TRBV24-1 CATSESGTNTGELFF
TRBJ1-5 TRBV4-1 CASSQDMREGQPQHF
TRBJ2-2 TRBV6-1 CASSEQALNTGELFF
TRBJ2-7 TRBV2 CASSDIPYEQYF
TRBJ1-3 TRBV14 CASSPGQGAGNTIYF
TRBJ1-1 TRBV5-1 CASSLALDLMNTEAFF
TRBJ1-4 TRBV7-6 CASSLTTGFNEKLFF
TRBJ2-5 TRBV19 CASSMGTGGGTETQYF
TRBJ1-1 TRBV7-2 CASSTWTQNTEAFF
TRBJ2-2 TRBV18 CASSPAPGLSYTGELFF
TRBJ2-1 TRBV7-9 CASSLKGGGGPNEQFF
TRBJ2-1 TRBV11-3 CASSLSRTDDNEQFF
TRBJ1-1 TRBV5-4 CASSLGGAGARSGDTEAFF
TRBJ2-2 TRBV6-5 CASRSEGHNTGELFF
TRBJ2-5 TRBV30 CAWSQRGETQYF
TRBJ1-1 TRBV5-1 CASSPGQSSPQAFF
TRBJ1-2 TRBV30 CAWSPGTAGGYTF
TRBJ1-2 TRBV5-1 CASSLAKNRGEHTF